This T cell receptor (beta chain) was identified in a study of technical replicates of blood from several donors. Here immunoSEQ multiplex PCR was the method, and the copy in TCRdb shows in-frame clones only, minus some. The sample lists 12,000 or so clones, roughly three quarters occurring once. With 7 bases clipped from V and 5 bases from J, the junction kept 12 bases outside the gene matches. Germline V CDR1 and CDR2: SNHLY, FYNNEI. The CDR3 length is 16 residues. Source material: PBMCs. The clonotype comes from a human donor in good health. The gene calls are TRBV2 and TRBJ2-5; TRBD2 matches at 11 bases. The DNA of the CDR3 is TGTGCCAGCACCGTAAGGCTAGCGGGAGGAGGGGAGACCCAGTACTTC. This sequence encodes CASTVRLAGGGETQYF.